A single sample is the source of the 17 T cell receptor beta chains below, sequenced in a study of shared clonotypes between healthy human individuals. This table comes from immunoSEQ multiplex PCR, and its TCRdb copy is limited to in-frame clones, with some not included. The data hold millions of clones, with approximately 95% observed a single time. The sequenced material came from naive CD4+ T cells sorted from blood. Subset meaning: CD45RA+ positively selected. These TCRs come from a man in his late teens or twenties in good health.

This clone occurred once. The chain uses TRBV5-4 and TRBJ2-7, with TRBD1 matching 9 bases. The CDR3 runs to 15 residues. Germline CDR1 and CDR2: SGHNT and YYREEE (reference sequence). The junction had 2 bases not matched to a gene; V was cut back by 0 bases and J by 1 base. For the CDR3, the DNA is TGTGCCAGCAGCTTGGAAGGGACAGGGTCCTACGAGCAGTACTTC. It yields the protein CASSLEGTGSYEQYF. Full variable domain (rest looked up from reference TRBV5-4 and TRBJ2-7): ETGVTQSPTHLIKTRGQQVTLRCSSQSGHNTVSWYQQALGQGPQFIFQYYREEENGRGNFPPRFSGLQFPNYSSELNVNALELDDSALYLCASSLEGTGSYEQYFGPGTRLTVT.

The V call is TRBV25-1, the J call TRBJ2-7; possibly TRBD1 for D (5 bases). CDR3 size: 13 residues. The V end lost 6 bases, the J end lost 3 bases, and 12 bases lay between the germline ends. Germline CDR1 and CDR2: MGHDK and SYGVNS. Written as DNA, the CDR3 is TGTGCCAGCAGGGCAGACAGTTACTACGAGCAGTACTTC. Protein product: CASRADSYYEQYF.

The rearrangement uses TRBV5-1 and TRBJ2-3; 8 bases are shared with TRBD1. Losses at the gene ends were 3 bases for V and 3 bases for J; bases not matched to a gene: 6. The germline CDR1 and CDR2 sequences are SGHRS and YFSETQ. The CDR3 contains 15 residues. CDR3 nucleotide sequence: TGCGCCAGCAGCTCCGGACAGGGAGTAACAGATACGCAGTATTTT. This translates into CASSSGQGVTDTQYF.

The rearrangement links TRBV7-6 to TRBJ2-1; 8 nucleotides agree with TRBD2. V dropped 5 bases and J dropped 7; count of bases not matched to a gene: 4. From germline, CDR1 is SGHVS and CDR2 FNYEAQ. The length of the CDR3 is 13 residues. The CDR3 DNA reads as TGTGCCAGCAGCCTGAGCGGGGGAAATGAGCAGTTCTTC. The encoded protein is CASSLSGGNEQFF.

The J gene is TRBJ2-5, the V gene TRBV7-9, with TRBD2 identical over 10 bases. After removal of 5 bases from V and 4 bases from J, the junction contained 7 bases not matched to a gene. Per the germline V gene, CDR1 is SEHNR and CDR2 is FQNEAQ (reference sequence). This CDR3 region has 15 residues. The CDR3 sequence is CASSDGLAASETQYF. The CDR3 nucleotides are TGTGCCAGCAGCGACGGACTAGCGGCCTCAGAGACCCAGTACTTC.

V usage is TRBV9 and J usage is TRBJ1-3; a weak D match, TRBD1 (5 bases). This CDR3 region has 15 residues. Germline CDR1 SGDLS, CDR2 YYNGEE. Trimming stripped 4 bases from V and 0 bases from J, with 11 bases between. The CDR3 spells CASSPGTFSGNTIYF. As DNA, the CDR3 is TGTGCCAGCAGCCCCGGGACTTTCTCTGGAAACACCATATATTTT. Full variable domain (rest looked up from reference TRBV9 and TRBJ1-3): DSGVTQTPKHLITATGQRVTLRCSPRSGDLSVYWYQQSLDQGLQFLIQYYNGEERAKGNILERFSAQQFPDLHSELNLSSLELGDSALYFCASSPGTFSGNTIYFGEGSWLTVV.

The chain couples TRBV5-1 to TRBJ1-1; maybe TRBD1 (6 bases). Germline lookup yields CDR1 SGHRS and CDR2 YFSETQ. The CDR3 length is 15 residues. V lost 3 bases to trimming and J lost 1 base, with 13 bases between them. This CDR3 reads CASSSDSSSNTEAFF. The CDR3 DNA reads TGCGCCAGCAGCTCGGACAGTTCCTCGAACACTGAAGCTTTCTTT. Together with reference TRBV5-1 and TRBJ1-1, the CDR3 gives the full variable domain: KAGVTQTPRYLIKTRGQQVTLSCSPISGHRSVSWYQQTPGQGLQFLFEYFSETQRNKGNFPGRFSGRQFSNSRSEMNVSTLELGDSALYLCASSSDSSSNTEAFFGQGTRLTVV.

The rearrangement uses TRBV5-5 and TRBJ1-5, with D possibly matching TRBD1 (5 bases). The CDR3 runs 14 residues. V shed 4 bases and J shed 3 bases, with 11 bases lying between them. CDR1 and CDR2 (germline): SGHKS, YYEKEE (reference sequence). In DNA form, the CDR3 reads TGTGCCAGCAGCGGGGGACCCTTCAATCAGCCCCAGCATTTT. It translates to CASSGGPFNQPQHF.

The CDR3 here is CASSLGAGLAGLNYEQYF. For the CDR3, the DNA is TGTGCCAGCAGCTTAGGGGCCGGTCTAGCGGGGCTAAACTACGAGCAGTACTTC. The rearrangement joins TRBV11-2 to TRBJ2-7; 9 positions agree with TRBD2. V lost 1 base, J lost 3 bases, and 13 bases stayed unmatched. Germline CDR1 and CDR2: SGHAT and FQNNGV. The CDR3 is 18 amino acids.

This rearrangement joins TRBV5-1 to TRBJ2-7, with 7 positions matching TRBD1. CDR1 and CDR2 (germline): SGHRS, YFSETQ. CDR3 size: 13 residues. V lost 4 bases and J lost 2; bases outside the gene matches: 3. The CDR3 bases are TGCGCCAGCAGCATGGACAGGACCTACGAGCAGTACTTC. It encodes CASSMDRTYEQYF.

Comment on this clone: Other DNA sequences in this specimen translate into the identical CDR3. The chain employs TRBV13 and TRBJ2-5; D call uncertain. This CDR3 comprises 13 residues. From germline, CDR1 is PRHDT and CDR2 FYEKMQ (reference sequence). Trimming pared 5 bases from V and 2 bases from J, leaving 9 bases between. The CDR3 region is CASSPPQQETQYF. The DNA for the CDR3 is TGTGCCAGCAGCCCGCCACAGCAAGAGACCCAGTACTTC.

Concerning this clone: In the same sample, other DNA sequences code for this CDR3. V and J are TRBV6-1 and TRBJ2-7; D gene unclear. Trimming took off 1 base at V and 3 bases at J, with 4 bases between the two ends. Germline V gene sequence: CDR1 MNHNS, CDR2 SASEGT. The CDR3 sequence is 12 residues long. CDR3 bases: TGTGCCAGCAGTGAAGGCAACTACGAGCAGTACTTC. Encoded protein: CASSEGNYEQYF.

The chain carries TRBV7-9 and TRBJ1-2; TRBD1 agrees at 8 bases. The CDR3 extends over 15 amino acids. Trimming removed 1 base from V and 4 bases from J; junction bases left unmatched: 5. CDR1 and CDR2 from the germline V gene are SEHNR and FQNEAQ (reference sequence). The CDR3 DNA sequence: TGTGCCAGCAGCTTAGACGGGACAGGCAGCTATGGCTACACCTTC. Translated: CASSLDGTGSYGYTF.

V gene TRBV2 combines with J gene TRBJ2-7; D may be TRBD1 or TRBD2 (5 bases each). Trimming removed 6 bases from V and 2 bases from J, with 14 bases in between. The CDR3 consists of 14 residues. CDR1 is SNHLY and CDR2 is FYNNEI in the germline V gene. CDR3 in DNA: TGTGCCAGCAGAAACAACGGGGCTACCTACGAGCAGTACTTC. Its protein product is CASRNNGATYEQYF.

The V and J genes are TRBV25-1 and TRBJ1-4; the D is unclear. V was shortened by 0 bases and J by 4 bases, with 9 bases between the two germline ends. CDR3 length: 15 amino acids. In germline, CDR1 is MGHDK, CDR2 SYGVNS. The CDR3 DNA is TGTGCCAGCAGTGAATATGACGGAAATAATGAAAAACTGTTTTTT. The encoded protein is CASSEYDGNNEKLFF.

This sequence joins TRBV11-3 and TRBJ2-1, with TRBD2 matching over 7 bases. The length of the CDR3 is 16 residues. Germline V gene lookup returns CDR1 SGHNT and CDR2 YENEEA. V was clipped by 4 bases and J by 6 bases; unmatched bases: 12. In nucleotides, the CDR3 is TGTGCCAGCAGCTCCGGAGGCGCGGGAGCTGGCAATGAGCAGTTCTTC. It translates to CASSSGGAGAGNEQFF.

This chain uses TRBV19 with TRBJ2-3; 8 bases match TRBD1. The CDR3 contains 15 residues. Germline lookup yields CDR1 LNHDA and CDR2 SQIVND (reference sequence). After removal of 5 bases from V and 1 base from J, the junction contained 5 bases not matched to a gene. Here the CDR3 DNA reads TGTGCCAGTAGTTTATCGACAGGGGGCACAGATACGCAGTATTTT. This gives the protein CASSLSTGGTDTQYF.